This T cell receptor beta chain was identified in a study of OX40 agonist ivuxolimab in advanced cancers. The study in broad terms: Ivuxolimab was an agonistic, fully human IgG2 monoclonal antibody directed against OX40 (CD134), a costimulatory receptor. Intravenous ivuxolimab was administered to patients every 2 weeks at six dose levels: 0.01, 0.1, 0.3, 1.5, 3 and 10 mg/kg. Partial responses were achieved by three dose-escalation patients, of whom one had hepatocellular carcinoma and two had cutaneous melanoma. In the dose-escalation cohort, roughly 80% of patients were male, and the mean age was roughly 60 years, with a range of about 23 to 90. The paper reports the monotherapy dose-escalation portion (N of about 50 patients) of the phase I ivuxolimab trial. The purpose of peripheral TCRbeta sequencing was to test whether ivuxolimab changed TCR sequence diversity and led to clonal T-cell expansion. Prior anti-PD-1, anti-PD-L1 or anti-CTLA-4 therapy was permitted, and checkpoint inhibitors had been received by about 44% of dose-escalation patients. Of the approximately 53 patients in dose escalation, some 20 had hepatocellular carcinoma, about 15 had melanoma, 9 had renal cell carcinoma and 9 had head and neck cancer. Findings and caveats that apply to the study as a whole: Clonal expansion of both CD4+ and CD8+ blood T cells was observed from baseline to week 6 at doses 0.1 to 3.0 mg/kg. Partial responders in the 0.1-3.0 mg/kg groups had among the lowest normalized peripheral clonal expansion, especially among CD8+ T cells. On average, CD8+ T cells showed more expanded clones than CD4+ T cells after ivuxolimab. Low levels of normalized T-cell clonal expansion were also seen in some patients who did not respond. The antigen specificity of the peripheral T cells that underwent clonal expansion was not determined.

In regard to this clone: The specificity of this receptor is unknown. Per-base qualities were not stored, and no clone one base away is much larger.

The trial excluded patients who had a history of autoimmune disease or who were on systemic immunosuppression. Peripheral blood for TCR sequencing was collected from all dose cohorts at baseline, on cycle 4 day 1, and on cycle 7 day 1. The samples were taken from a phase I, first-in-human, multicenter, open-label dose-escalation trial of ivuxolimab. Adults with locally advanced or metastatic melanoma, renal cell, hepatocellular, or head and neck squamous cell carcinoma were enrolled in the trial. CD4+ and CD8+ T cells were sorted separately from peripheral blood before TCR sequencing. To sequence the TCRbeta CDR3 region, genomic DNA was isolated from the sorted cells. TCRbeta CDR3 regions were sequenced using the immunoSEQ Assay. Sourced from immuneACCESS, this table was stored by TCRdb with only in-frame sequences that have V and J called. A share of the clones is absent; for the studies checked, an unresolved V gene accounts for under half, and the remainder has no known explanation. The sample has tens of thousands of clones on record, about 90% of them singletons. Clones ranked in the top ten supply over 0.7% of the sample.

CDR1 MGHRA and CDR2 YSYEKL were looked up in the germline V gene. The CDR3 runs 12 residues from the cysteine to the phenylalanine. The read is trimmed to its CDR3 DNA, 36 bases read in frame from base 1. V lost 2 bases and J lost 10 bases; the stretch between them is 9 bases long. The TCR was taken from an adult with an advanced solid tumor such as melanoma, head and neck, liver or kidney cancer. The sequences come from CD4+ or CD8+ T cells sorted from blood, collected in a trial of the OX40 agonist ivuxolimab. The chain is encoded by TRBV4-1 joined to TRBJ2-1, with an unclear D gene assignment. The sequence in DNA is TGCGCCAGCAGCCAAAATACTGTCGAGCAGTTCTTC. Translated, this gives CASSQNTVEQFF.